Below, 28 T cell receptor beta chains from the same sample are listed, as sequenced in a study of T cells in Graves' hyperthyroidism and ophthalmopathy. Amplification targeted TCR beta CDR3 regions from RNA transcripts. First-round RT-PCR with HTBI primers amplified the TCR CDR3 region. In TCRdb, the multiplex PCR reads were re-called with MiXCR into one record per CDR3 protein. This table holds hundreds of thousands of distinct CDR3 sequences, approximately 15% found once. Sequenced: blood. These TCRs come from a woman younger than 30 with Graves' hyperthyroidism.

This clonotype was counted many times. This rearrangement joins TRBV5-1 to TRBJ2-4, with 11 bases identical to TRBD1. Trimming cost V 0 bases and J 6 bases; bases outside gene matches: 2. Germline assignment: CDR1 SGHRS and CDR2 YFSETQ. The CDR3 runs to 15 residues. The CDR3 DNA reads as TGCGCCAGCAGCTTGGTTGGGACAGGGGGAAACATTCAGTACTTC. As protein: CASSLVGTGGNIQYF.

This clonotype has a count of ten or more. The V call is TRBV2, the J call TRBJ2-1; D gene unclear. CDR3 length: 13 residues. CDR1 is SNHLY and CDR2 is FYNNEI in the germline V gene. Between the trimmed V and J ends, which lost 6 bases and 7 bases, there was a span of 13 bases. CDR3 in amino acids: CASSLSRLNEQFF. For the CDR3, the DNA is TGTGCCAGCAGCCTTTCGAGGTTGAATGAGCAGTTCTTC.

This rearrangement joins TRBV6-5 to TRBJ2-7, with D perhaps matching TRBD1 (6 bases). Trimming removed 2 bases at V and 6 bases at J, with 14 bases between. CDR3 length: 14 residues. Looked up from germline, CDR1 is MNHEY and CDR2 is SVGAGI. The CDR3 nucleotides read TGTGCCAGCAGTTACCCCGGGACACTCCGCGAGCAGTACTTC. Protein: CASSYPGTLREQYF.

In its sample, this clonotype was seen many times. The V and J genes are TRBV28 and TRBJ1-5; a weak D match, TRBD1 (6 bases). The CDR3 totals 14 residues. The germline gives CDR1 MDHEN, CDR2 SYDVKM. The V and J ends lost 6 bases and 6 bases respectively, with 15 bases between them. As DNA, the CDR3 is TGTGCCAGCAGCCGGGCCGGACAGACTCAGCCCCAGCATTTT. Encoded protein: CASSRAGQTQPQHF.

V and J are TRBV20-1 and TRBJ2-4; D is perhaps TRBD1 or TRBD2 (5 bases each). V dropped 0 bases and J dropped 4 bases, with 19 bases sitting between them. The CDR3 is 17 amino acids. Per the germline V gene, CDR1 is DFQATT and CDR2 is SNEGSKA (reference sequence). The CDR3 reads CSARDHAGTVGKNIQYF. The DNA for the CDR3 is TGCAGTGCTAGAGATCACGCAGGGACGGTGGGGAAAAACATTCAGTACTTC.

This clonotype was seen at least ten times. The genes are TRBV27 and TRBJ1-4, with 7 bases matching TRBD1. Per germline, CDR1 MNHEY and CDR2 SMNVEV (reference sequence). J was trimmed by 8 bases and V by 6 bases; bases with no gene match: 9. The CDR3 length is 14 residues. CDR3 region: CASSRGQRGEKLFF. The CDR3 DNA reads TGTGCCAGCAGCCGGGGACAGAGAGGGGAAAAACTGTTTTTT.

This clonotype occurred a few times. The CDR3 spells CASSLRGLAGNFNEQFF. The CDR3 bases are TGTGCCAGCAGTTTGAGAGGGCTAGCGGGGAATTTCAATGAGCAGTTCTTC. The rearrangement uses TRBV12-3 or TRBV12-4 and TRBJ2-1; 9 nucleotides line up with TRBD2. Trimming cost V 3 bases and J 6 bases; bases outside gene matches: 12. The CDR3 loop spans 17 amino acids.

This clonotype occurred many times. The CDR3 loop reads CASSLRGYGRDTQYF. CDR3 nucleotides: TGCGCCAGCAGCTTGCGGGGTTACGGGAGAGATACGCAGTATTTT. J is TRBJ2-3 and V is TRBV5-1; the D gene is possibly TRBD2 (6 bases). The CDR3 runs to 15 residues. Germline CDR1 and CDR2: SGHRS and YFSETQ. The V end lost 1 base, the J end lost 5 bases, and 14 bases lay between the germline ends.

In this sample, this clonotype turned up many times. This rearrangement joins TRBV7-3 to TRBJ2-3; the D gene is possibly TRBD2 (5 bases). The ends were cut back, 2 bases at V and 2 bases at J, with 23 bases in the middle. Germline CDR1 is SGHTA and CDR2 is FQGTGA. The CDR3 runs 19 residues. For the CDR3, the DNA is TGTGCCAGCAGCTTATCGTCGGACGGGAATCGGCCTAACACAGATACGCAGTATTTT. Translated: CASSLSSDGNRPNTDTQYF.

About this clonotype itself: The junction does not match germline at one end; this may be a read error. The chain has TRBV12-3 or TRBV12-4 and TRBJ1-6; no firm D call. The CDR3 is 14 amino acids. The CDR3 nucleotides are TGTGCCAGCAGTTTAACTAGCGAGAGGTCACCCTTCCACTTT. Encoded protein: CASSLTSERSPFHF.

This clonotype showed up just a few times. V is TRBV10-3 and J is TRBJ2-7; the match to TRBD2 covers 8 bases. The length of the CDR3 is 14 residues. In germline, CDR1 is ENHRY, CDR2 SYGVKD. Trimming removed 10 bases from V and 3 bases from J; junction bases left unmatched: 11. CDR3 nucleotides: TGTGCCACCCGGGAAACCGGGACTAGCTACGAGCAGTACTTC. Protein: CATRETGTSYEQYF.

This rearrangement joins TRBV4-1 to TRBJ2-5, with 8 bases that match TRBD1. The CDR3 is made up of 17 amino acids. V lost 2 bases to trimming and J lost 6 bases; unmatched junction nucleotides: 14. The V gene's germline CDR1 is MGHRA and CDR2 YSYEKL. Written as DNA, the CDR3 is TGCGCCAGCAGCCAACCACGATCCGAGACAGGGGTAAAGACCCAGTACTTC. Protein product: CASSQPRSETGVKTQYF.

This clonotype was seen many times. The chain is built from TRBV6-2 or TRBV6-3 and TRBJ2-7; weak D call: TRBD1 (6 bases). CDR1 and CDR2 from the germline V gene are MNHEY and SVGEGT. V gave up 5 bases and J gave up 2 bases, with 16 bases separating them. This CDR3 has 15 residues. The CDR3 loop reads CASSPRAGTTYEQYF. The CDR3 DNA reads TGTGCCAGCAGTCCGCGGGCCGGGACAACCTACGAGCAGTACTTC.

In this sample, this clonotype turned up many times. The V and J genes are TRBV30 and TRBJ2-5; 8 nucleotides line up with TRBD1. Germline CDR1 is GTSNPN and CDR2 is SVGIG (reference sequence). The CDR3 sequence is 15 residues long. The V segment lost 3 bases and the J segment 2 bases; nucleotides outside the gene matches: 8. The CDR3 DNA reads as TGTGCCTGGAGCCAAACGACAGGGGCTCAAGAGACCCAGTACTTC. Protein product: CAWSQTTGAQETQYF.

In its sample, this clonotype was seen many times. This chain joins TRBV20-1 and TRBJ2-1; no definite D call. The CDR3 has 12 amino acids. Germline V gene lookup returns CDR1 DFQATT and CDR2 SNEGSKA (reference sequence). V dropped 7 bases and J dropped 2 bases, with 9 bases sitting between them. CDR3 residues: CSGAAAYNEQFF. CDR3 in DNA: TGCAGTGGGGCAGCCGCCTACAATGAGCAGTTCTTC.

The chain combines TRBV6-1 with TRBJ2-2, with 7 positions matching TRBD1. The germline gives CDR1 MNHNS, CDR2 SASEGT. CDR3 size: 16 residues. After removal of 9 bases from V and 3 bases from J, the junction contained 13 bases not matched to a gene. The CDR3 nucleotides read TGTGCCAGTTGGGGCCTGACAGGGTGGGACACCGGGGAGCTGTTTTTT. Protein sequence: CASWGLTGWDTGELFF.

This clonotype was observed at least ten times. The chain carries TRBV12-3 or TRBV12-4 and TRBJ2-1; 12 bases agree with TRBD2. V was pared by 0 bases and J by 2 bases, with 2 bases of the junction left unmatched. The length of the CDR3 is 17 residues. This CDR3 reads CASSLAGLAGTYNEQFF. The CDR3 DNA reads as TGTGCCAGCAGTTTAGCTGGACTAGCGGGAACCTACAATGAGCAGTTCTTC.

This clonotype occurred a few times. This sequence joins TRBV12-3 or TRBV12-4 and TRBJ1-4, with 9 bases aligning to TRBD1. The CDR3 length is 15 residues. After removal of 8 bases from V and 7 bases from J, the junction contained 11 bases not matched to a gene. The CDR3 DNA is TGTGCCAGCGCCACAGGGGGCTATGTGGGTGAAAAACTGTTTTTT. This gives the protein CASATGGYVGEKLFF.

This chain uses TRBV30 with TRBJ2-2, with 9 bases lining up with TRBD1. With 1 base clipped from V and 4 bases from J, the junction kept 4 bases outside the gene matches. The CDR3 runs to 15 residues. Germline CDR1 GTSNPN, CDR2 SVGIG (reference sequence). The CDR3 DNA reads TGTGCCTGGAGTGAACAGGGGGCGGGCACCGGGGAGCTGTTTTTT. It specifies CAWSEQGAGTGELFF.

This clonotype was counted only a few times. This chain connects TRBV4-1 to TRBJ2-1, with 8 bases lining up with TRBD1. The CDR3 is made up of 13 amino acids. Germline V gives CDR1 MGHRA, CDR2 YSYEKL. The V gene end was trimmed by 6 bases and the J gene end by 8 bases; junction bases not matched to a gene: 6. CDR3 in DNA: TGCGCCAGCAGGCGGACAGGGAAGGATGAGCAGTTCTTC. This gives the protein CASRRTGKDEQFF.

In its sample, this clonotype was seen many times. The CDR3 coding sequence is TGTGCCACCCTAAGGACAGGGGTGAATGAGCAGTTCTTC. Encoded protein: CATLRTGVNEQFF. The V and J genes are TRBV2 and TRBJ2-1; 9 nucleotides align to TRBD1. The CDR3 is 13 residues long. From germline, CDR1 is SNHLY and CDR2 FYNNEI. The J segment lost 7 bases and the V segment lost 10 bases, leaving 8 bases of the junction unmatched.

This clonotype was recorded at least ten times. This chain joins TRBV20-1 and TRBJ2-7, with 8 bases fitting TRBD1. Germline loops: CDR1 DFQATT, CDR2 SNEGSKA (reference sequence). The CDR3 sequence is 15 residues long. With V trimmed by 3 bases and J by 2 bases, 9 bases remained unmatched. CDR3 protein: CSARDGQGVTYEQYF. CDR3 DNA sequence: TGCAGTGCTAGGGACGGACAGGGTGTAACCTACGAGCAGTACTTC.

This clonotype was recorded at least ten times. CDR3 loop: CASSSPGQKNTEAFF. The CDR3, as DNA: TGTGCCAGCAGTTCTCCGGGACAGAAGAACACTGAAGCTTTCTTT. J is TRBJ1-1 and V is TRBV27, with 7 bases aligning to TRBD1. The germline V gene has CDR1 MNHEY and CDR2 SMNVEV (reference sequence). This CDR3 has 15 residues. V was clipped by 4 bases and J by 1 base; unmatched bases: 6.

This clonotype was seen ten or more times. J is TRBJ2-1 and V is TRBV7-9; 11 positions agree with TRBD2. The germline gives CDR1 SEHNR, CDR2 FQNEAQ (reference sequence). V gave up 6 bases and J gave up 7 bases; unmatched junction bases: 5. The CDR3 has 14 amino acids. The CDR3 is CASRPGLAVNEQFF. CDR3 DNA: TGTGCCAGCAGGCCGGGACTAGCGGTGAATGAGCAGTTCTTC.

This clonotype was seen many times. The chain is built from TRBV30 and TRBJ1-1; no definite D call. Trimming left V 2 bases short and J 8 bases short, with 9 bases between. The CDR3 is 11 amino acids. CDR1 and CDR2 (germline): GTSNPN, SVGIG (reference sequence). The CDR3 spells CAWSSNPEAFF. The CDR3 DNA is TGTGCCTGGAGTAGTAATCCCGAAGCTTTCTTT.

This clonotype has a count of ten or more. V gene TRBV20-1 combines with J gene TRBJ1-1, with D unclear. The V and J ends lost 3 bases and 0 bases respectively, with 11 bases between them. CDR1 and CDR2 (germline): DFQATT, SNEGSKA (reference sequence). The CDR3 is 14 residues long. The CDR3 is CSARVQPLNTEAFF. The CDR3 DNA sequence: TGCAGTGCTAGGGTTCAGCCCCTGAACACTGAAGCTTTCTTT.

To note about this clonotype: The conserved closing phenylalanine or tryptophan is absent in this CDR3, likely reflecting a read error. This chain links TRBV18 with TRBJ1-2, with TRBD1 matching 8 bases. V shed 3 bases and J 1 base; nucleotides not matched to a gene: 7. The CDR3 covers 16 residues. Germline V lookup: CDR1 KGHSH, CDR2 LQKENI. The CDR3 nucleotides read TGTGCCAGCTCACCCGGACAGGGTGCCAATAACTATGGCTACACCCTC. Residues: CASSPGQGANNYGYTL.

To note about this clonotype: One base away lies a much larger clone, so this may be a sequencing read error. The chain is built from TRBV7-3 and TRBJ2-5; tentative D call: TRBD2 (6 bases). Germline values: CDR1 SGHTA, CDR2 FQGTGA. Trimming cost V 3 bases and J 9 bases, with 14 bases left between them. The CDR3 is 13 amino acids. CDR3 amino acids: CASSFGLSGAQYF. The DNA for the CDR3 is TGTGCCAGCAGCTTCGGACTATCGGGGGCCCAGTACTTC.